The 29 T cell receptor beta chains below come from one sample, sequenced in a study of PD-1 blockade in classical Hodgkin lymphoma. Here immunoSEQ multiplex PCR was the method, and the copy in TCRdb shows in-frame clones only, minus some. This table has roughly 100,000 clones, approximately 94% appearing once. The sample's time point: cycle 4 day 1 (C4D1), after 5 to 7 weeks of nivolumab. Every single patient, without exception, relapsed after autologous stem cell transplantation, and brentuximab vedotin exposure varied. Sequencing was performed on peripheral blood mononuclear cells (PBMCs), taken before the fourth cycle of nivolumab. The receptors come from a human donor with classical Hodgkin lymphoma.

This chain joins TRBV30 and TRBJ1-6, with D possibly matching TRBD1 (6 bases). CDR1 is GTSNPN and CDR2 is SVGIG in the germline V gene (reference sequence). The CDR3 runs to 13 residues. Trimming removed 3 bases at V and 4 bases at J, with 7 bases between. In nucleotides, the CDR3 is TGTGCCTGGAGGGGACAATATAATTCACCCCTCCACTTT. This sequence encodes CAWRGQYNSPLHF. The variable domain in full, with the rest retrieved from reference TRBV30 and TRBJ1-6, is SQTIHQWPATLVQPVGSPLSLECTVEGTSNPNLYWYRQAAGRGLQLLFYSVGIGQISSEVPQNLSASRPQDRQFILSSKKLLLSDSGFYLCAWRGQYNSPLHFGNGTRLTVT.

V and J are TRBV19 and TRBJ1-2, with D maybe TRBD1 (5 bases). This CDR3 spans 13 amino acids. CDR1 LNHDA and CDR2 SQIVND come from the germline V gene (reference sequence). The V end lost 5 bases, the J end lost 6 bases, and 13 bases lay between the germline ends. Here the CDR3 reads CASSWGRVDGYTF. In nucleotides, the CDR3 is TGTGCCAGTAGTTGGGGCAGGGTGGATGGCTACACCTTC.

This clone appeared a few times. The CDR3 here is CASSLARGGSSGEQFF. In DNA form, the CDR3 reads TGTGCCAGCAGCTTAGCGCGGGGCGGGTCCAGTGGGGAGCAGTTCTTC. This chain connects TRBV7-6 to TRBJ2-1, with D possibly matching TRBD2 (6 bases). V was pared by 0 bases and J by 10 bases, with 19 bases between. This CDR3 comprises 16 residues. CDR1 is SGHVS, CDR2 FNYEAQ, per germline.

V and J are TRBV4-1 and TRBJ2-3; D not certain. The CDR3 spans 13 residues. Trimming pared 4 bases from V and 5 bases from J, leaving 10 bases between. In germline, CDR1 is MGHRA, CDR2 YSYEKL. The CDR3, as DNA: TGCGCCAGCAGCCGATACACCGGAGATACGCAGTATTTT. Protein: CASSRYTGDTQYF.

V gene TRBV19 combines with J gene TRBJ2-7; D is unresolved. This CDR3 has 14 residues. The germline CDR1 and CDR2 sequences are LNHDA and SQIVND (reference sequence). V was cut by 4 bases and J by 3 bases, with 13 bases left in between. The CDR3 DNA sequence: TGTGCCAGTAGTACCGAGGCGATACGCTACGAGCAGTACTTC. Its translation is CASSTEAIRYEQYF.

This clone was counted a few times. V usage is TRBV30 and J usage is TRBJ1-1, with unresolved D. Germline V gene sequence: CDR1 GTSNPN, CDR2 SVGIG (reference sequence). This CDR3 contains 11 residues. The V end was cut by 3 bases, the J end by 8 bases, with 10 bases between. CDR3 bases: TGTGCCTGGAGCCACGTATCCGAAGCTTTCTTT. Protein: CAWSHVSEAFF.

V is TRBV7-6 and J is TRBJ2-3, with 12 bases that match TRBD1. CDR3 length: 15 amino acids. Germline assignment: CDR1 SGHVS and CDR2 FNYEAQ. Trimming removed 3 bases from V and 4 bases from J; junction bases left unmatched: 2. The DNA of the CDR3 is TGTGCCAGCAGCTTCCGGGACAGGGGGCCAGATACGCAGTATTTT. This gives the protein CASSFRDRGPDTQYF. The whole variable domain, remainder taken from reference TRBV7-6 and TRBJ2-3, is GAGVSQSPRYKVTKRGQDVALRCDPISGHVSLYWYRQALGQGPEFLTYFNYEAQQDKSGLPNDRFSAERPEGSISTLTIQRTEQRDSAMYRCASSFRDRGPDTQYFGPGTRLTVL.

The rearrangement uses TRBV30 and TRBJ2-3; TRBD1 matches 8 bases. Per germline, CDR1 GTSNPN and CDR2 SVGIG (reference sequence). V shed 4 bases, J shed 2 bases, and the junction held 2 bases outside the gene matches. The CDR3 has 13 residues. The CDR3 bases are TGTGCCTGGATGGGACAGGCCACAGATACGCAGTATTTT. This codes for CAWMGQATDTQYF.

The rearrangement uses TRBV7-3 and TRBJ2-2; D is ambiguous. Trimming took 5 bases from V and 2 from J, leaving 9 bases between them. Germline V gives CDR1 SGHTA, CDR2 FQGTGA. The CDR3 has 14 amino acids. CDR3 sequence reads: CASSARLNTGELFF. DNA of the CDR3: TGTGCCAGCAGCGCGCGACTTAACACCGGGGAGCTGTTTTTT.

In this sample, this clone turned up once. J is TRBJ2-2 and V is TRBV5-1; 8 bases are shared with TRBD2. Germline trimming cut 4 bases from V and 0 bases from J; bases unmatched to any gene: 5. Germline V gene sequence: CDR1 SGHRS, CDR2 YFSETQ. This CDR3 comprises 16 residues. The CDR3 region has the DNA TGCGCCAGCAGCCCCGGGGGGGTCGCGAACACCGGGGAGCTGTTTTTT. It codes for CASSPGGVANTGELFF. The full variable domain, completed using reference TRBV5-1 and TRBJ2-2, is KAGVTQTPRYLIKTRGQQVTLSCSPISGHRSVSWYQQTPGQGLQFLFEYFSETQRNKGNFPGRFSGRQFSNSRSEMNVSTLELGDSALYLCASSPGGVANTGELFFGEGSRLTVL.

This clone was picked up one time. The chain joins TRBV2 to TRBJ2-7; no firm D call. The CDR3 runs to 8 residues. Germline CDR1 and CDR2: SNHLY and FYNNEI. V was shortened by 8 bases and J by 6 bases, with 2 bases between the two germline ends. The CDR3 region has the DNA TGTGCCAGCGGCGAGCAGTACTTC. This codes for CASGEQYF. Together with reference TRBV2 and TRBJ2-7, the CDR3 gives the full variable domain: EPEVTQTPSHQVTQMGQEVILRCVPISNHLYFYWYRQILGQKVEFLVSFYNNEISEKSEIFDDQFSVERPDGSNFTLKIRSTKLEDSAMYFCASGEQYFGPGTRLTVT.

CDR3 DNA sequence: TGTGCCTGGTATGGGGGTTCTGGGGCCAACGTCCTGACTTTC. It is translated as CAWYGGSGANVLTF. J is TRBJ2-6 and V is TRBV30; D may match TRBD1 or TRBD2 (5 bases each). CDR1 and CDR2 (germline): GTSNPN, SVGIG (reference sequence). Trimming cost V 5 bases and J 1 base, with 9 bases left between them. This CDR3 has 14 amino acids.

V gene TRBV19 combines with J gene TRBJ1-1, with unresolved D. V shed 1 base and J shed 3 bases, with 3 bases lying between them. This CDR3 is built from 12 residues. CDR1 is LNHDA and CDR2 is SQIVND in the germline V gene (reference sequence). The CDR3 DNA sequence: TGTGCCAGTAGTATAGTGGACACTGAAGCTTTCTTT. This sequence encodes CASSIVDTEAFF.

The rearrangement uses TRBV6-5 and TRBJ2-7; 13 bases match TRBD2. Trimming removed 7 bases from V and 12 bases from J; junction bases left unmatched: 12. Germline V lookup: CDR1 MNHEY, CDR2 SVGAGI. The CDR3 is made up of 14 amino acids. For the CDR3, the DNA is TGTGCCAGCACTCCAGGGACTAGCGGGAACCCTTGGTACTTC. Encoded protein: CASTPGTSGNPWYF.

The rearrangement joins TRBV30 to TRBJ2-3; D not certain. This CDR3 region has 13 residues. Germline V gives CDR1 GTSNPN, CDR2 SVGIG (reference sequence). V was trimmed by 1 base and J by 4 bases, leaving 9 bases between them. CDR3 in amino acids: CAWSGQGADTQYF. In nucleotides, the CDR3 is TGTGCCTGGAGTGGCCAAGGCGCAGATACGCAGTATTTT. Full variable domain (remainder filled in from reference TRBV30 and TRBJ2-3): SQTIHQWPATLVQPVGSPLSLECTVEGTSNPNLYWYRQAAGRGLQLLFYSVGIGQISSEVPQNLSASRPQDRQFILSSKKLLLSDSGFYLCAWSGQGADTQYFGPGTRLTVL.

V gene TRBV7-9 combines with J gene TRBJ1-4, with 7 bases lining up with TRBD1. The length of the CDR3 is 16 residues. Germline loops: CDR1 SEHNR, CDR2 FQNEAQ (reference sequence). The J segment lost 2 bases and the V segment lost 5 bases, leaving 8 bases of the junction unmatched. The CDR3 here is CASSHSDRMTNEKLFF. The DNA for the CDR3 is TGTGCCAGCAGCCATTCGGACAGGATGACTAATGAAAAACTGTTTTTT.

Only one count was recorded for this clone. CDR3 DNA sequence: TGTGCCAGCAGCATTAGCGGGATGCCGAACGAGCAGTTCTTC. Its protein is CASSISGMPNEQFF. The J gene is TRBJ2-1, the V gene TRBV28, with 8 bases fitting TRBD2. Germline V gene sequence: CDR1 MDHEN, CDR2 SYDVKM. This CDR3 contains 14 residues. V shed 6 bases and J 10 bases; nucleotides not matched to a gene: 11. Based on the CDR3 plus reference TRBV28 and TRBJ2-1, the full variable domain is DVKVTQSSRYLVKRTGEKVFLECVQDMDHENMFWYRQDPGLGLRLIYFSYDVKMKEKGDIPEGYSVSREKKERFSLILESASTNQTSMYLCASSISGMPNEQFFGPGTRLTVL.

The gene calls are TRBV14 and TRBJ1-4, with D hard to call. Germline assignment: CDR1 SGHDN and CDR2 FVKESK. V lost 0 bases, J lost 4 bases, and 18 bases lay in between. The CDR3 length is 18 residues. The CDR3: CASSQDARERWGNEKLFF. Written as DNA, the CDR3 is TGTGCCAGCAGCCAAGACGCGCGGGAGCGGTGGGGTAATGAAAAACTGTTTTTT.

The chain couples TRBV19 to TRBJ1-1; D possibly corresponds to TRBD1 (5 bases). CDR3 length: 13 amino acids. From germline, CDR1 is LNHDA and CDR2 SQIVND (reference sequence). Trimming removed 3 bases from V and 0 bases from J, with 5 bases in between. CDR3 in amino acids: CASSMGLNTEAFF. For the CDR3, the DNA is TGTGCCAGTAGTATGGGACTGAACACTGAAGCTTTCTTT.

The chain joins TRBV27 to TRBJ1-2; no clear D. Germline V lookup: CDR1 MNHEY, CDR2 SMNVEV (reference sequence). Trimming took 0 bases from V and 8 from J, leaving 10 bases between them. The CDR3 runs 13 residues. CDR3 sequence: CASSLSAKGGYTF. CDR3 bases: TGTGCCAGCAGTTTATCGGCCAAGGGCGGCTACACCTTC.

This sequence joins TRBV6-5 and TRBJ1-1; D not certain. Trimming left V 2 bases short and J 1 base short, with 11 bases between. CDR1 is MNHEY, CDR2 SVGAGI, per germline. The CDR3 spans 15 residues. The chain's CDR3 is CASSYLTDGNTEAFF. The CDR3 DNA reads TGTGCCAGCAGTTACCTTACGGACGGGAACACTGAAGCTTTCTTT.

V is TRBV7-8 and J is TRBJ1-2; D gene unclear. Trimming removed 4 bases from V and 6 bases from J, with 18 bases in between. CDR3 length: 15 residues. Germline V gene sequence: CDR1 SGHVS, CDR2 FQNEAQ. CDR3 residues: CASSSPGRRLDGYTF. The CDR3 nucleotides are TGTGCCAGCAGCTCCCCCGGTCGACGGCTGGATGGCTACACCTTC.

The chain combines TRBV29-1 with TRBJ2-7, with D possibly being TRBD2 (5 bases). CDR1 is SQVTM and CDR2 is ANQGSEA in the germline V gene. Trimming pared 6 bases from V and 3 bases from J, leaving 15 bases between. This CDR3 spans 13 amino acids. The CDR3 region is CSVTRLAGYEQYF. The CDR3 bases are TGCAGCGTAACACGTCTAGCTGGCTACGAGCAGTACTTC.

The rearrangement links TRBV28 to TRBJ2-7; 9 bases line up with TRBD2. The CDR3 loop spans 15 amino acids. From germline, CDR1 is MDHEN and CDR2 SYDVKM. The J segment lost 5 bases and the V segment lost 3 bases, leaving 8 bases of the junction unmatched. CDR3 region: CASSFSRGRGHEQYF. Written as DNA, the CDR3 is TGTGCCAGCAGTTTTTCCCGCGGGAGGGGCCACGAGCAGTACTTC.

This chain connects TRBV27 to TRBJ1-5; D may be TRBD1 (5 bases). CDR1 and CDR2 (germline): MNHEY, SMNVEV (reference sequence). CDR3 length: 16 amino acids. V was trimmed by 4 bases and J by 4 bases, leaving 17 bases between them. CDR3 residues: CASSSGFPGGNQPQHF. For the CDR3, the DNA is TGTGCCAGCAGTTCGGGATTTCCGGGGGGAAATCAGCCCCAGCATTTT.

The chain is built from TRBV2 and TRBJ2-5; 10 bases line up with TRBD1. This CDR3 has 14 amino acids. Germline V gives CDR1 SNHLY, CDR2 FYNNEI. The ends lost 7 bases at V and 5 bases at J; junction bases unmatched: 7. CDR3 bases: TGTGCCAGCAAGGGGGACAGGGGACTGGAGACCCAGTACTTC. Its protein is CASKGDRGLETQYF.

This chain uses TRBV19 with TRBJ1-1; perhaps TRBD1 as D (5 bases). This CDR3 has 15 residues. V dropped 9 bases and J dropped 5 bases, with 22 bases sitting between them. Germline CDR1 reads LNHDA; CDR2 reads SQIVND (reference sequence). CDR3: CASRALREMGTEAFF. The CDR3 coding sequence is TGTGCCAGCCGCGCACTCAGGGAGATGGGGACTGAAGCTTTCTTT.

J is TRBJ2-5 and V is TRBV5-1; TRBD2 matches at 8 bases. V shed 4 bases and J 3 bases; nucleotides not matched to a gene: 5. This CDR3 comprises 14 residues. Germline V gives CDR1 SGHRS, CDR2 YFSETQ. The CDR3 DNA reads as TGCGCCAGCAGCCAAGCGGGAGAAGAAGAGACCCAGTACTTC. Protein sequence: CASSQAGEEETQYF.

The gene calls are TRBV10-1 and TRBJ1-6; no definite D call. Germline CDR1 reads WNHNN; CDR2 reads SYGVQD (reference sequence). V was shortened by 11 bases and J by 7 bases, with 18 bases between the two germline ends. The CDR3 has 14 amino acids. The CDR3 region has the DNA TGCGCCTGTTCGGGCACCCTTGGGAATTCACCCCTCCACTTT. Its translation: CACSGTLGNSPLHF.